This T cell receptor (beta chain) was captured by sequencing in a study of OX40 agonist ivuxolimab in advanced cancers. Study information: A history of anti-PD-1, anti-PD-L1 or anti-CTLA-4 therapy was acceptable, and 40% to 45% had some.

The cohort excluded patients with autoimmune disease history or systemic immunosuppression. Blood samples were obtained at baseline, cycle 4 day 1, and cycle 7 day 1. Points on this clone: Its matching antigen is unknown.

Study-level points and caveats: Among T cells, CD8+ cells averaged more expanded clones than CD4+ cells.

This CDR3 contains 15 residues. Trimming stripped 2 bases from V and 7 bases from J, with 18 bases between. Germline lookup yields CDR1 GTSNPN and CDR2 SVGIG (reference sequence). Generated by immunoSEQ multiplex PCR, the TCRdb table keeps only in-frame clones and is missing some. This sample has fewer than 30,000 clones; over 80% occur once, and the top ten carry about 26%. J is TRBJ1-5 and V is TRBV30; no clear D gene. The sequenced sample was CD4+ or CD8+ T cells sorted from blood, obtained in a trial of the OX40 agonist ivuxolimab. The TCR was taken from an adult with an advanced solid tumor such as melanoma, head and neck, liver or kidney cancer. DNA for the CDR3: TGTGCCTGGAGTTCCGATCTTCAAGGTGGGCAGCCCCAGCATTTT. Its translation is CAWSSDLQGGQPQHF.